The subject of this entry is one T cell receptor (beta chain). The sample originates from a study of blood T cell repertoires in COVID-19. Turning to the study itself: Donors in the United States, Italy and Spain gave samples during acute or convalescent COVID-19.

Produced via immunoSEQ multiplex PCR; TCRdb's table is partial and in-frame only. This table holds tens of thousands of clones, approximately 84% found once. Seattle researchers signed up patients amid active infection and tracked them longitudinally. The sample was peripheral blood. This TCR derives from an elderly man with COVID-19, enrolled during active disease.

This chain's CDR3 is CSVWTGGNTEAFF. CDR3 bases: TGCAGCGTGTGGACAGGGGGGAACACTGAAGCTTTCTTT. The J gene is TRBJ1-1, the V gene TRBV29-1; 10 bases are a match to TRBD1. CDR1 is SQVTM and CDR2 is ANQGSEA in the germline V gene. CDR3 length: 13 amino acids. J gave up 1 base and V 6 bases, and 2 bases lay outside the gene matches.